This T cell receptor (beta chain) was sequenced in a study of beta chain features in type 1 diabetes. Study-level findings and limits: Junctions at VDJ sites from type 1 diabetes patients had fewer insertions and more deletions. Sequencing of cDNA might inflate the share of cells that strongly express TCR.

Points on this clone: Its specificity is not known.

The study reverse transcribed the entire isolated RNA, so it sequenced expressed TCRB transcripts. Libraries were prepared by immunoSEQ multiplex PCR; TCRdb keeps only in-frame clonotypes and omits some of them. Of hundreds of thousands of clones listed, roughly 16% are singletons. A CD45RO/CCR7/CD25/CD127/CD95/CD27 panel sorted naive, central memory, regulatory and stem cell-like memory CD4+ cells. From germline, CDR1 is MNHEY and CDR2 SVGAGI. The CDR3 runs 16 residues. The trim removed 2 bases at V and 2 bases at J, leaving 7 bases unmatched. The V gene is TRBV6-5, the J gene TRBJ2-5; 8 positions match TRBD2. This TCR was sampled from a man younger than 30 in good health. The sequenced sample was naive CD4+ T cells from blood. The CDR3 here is CASSYGGLAGQETQYF. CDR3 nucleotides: TGTGCCAGCAGTTACGGCGGACTAGCTGGTCAAGAGACCCAGTACTTC.